This TCR beta chain was sequenced for a study of cytomegalovirus exposure and HLA in healthy donors. Study-level background: It was reported in a later analysis that the 95 to 150 validation repertoires used the same platform as the roughly 700 first-cohort repertoires. General study findings and limits: The authors enumerated 164 TCR beta chains as linked to cytomegalovirus. The authors confirmed in vitro that three CMV-associated chains were specific for CMV antigens.

Clones were sequenced by immunoSEQ multiplex PCR, and TCRdb holds only the in-frame ones, with some missing. Counted here are 220,000 or so clones, around four fifths occurring once; the ten biggest clones make up about 6%. Per the germline V gene, CDR1 is KGHSH and CDR2 is LQKENI. This CDR3 is 15 amino acids long. With V trimmed by 6 bases and J by 8 bases, 8 bases remained unmatched. Remarks on this clone: The antigen remains undetermined.

The rearrangement uses TRBV18 and TRBJ2-1, with 12 bases identical to TRBD2. The sequencing sample was made of PBMCs. The sequence was obtained from a woman under 30 in good health and CMV-seronegative. Here the CDR3 reads CASSLSSGGADEQFF. CDR3 nucleotides: TGTGCCAGCTCCCTTTCTAGCGGGGGGGCAGATGAGCAGTTCTTC.